This T cell receptor beta chain is from a study of OX40 agonist ivuxolimab in advanced cancers. Study information: Among those treated, three patients had partial responses, one with hepatocellular carcinoma and two with cutaneous melanoma.

Libraries were prepared by immunoSEQ multiplex PCR; TCRdb keeps only in-frame clonotypes and omits some of them. The sample consists of about 130,000 clones, 85% to 95% of them appearing once. CDR1 and CDR2 (germline): SGHVS, FNYEAQ. The CDR3 extends over 14 amino acids. V lost 5 bases, J lost 1 base, and 11 bases lay in between. The clonotype originates from an adult with an advanced solid tumor such as melanoma, head and neck, liver or kidney cancer. The chain combines TRBV7-6 with TRBJ1-1; D is uncertain. The material was CD4+ or CD8+ T cells sorted from blood, obtained in a trial of the OX40 agonist ivuxolimab. CDR3 nucleotides: TGTGCCAGCAGCCCTGGACCGACGAACACTGAAGCTTTCTTT. Protein: CASSPGPTNTEAFF.